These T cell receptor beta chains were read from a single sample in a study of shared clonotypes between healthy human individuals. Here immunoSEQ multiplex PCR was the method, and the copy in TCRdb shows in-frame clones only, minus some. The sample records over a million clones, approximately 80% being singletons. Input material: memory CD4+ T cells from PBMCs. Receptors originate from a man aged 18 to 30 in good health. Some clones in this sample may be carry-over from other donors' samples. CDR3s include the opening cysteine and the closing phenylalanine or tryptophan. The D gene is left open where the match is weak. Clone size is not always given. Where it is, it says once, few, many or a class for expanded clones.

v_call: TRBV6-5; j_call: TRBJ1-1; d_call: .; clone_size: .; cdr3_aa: CASSYSAGLNTEAFF; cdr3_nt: TGTGCCAGCAGTTACTCCGCAGGGCTGAACACTGAAGCTTTCTTT
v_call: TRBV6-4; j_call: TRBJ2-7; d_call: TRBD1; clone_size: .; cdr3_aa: CASSDRHDRGSSYEQYF; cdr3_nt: TGTGCCAGCAGTGACCGACATGACAGGGGTAGCTCCTACGAGCAGTACTTC
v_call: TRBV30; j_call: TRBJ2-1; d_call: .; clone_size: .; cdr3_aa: CAWGLGGNYNEQFF; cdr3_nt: TGTGCCTGGGGACTGGGCGGGAACTACAATGAGCAGTTCTTC
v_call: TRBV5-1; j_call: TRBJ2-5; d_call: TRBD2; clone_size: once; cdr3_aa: CASSGTWSASGSQETQYF; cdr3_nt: TGCGCCAGCAGCGGGACGTGGAGCGCTAGCGGGAGCCAAGAGACCCAGTACTTC
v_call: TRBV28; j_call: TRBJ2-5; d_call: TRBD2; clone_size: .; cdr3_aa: CASSPRLAGGQETQYF; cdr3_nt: TGTGCCAGCAGTCCCAGACTAGCGGGAGGACAAGAGACCCAGTACTTC
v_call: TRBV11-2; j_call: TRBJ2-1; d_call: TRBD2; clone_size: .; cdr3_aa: CASSYLAALSSYNEQFF; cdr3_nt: TGTGCCAGCAGCTATCTAGCGGCCTTGAGCTCCTACAATGAGCAGTTCTTC
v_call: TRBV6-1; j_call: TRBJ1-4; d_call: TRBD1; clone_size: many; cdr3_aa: CASRGEAGGEKLFF; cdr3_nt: TGTGCCAGCAGGGGGGAGGCAGGGGGTGAAAAACTGTTTTTT
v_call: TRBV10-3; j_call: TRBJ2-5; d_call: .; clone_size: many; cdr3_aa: CAISEGQPSQETQYF; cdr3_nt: TGTGCCATCAGCGAAGGACAGCCGTCCCAAGAGACCCAGTACTTC
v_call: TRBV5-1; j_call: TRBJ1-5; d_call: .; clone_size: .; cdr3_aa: CASAIGTENQPQHF; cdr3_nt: TGCGCCAGCGCAATCGGGACGGAGAATCAGCCCCAGCATTTT
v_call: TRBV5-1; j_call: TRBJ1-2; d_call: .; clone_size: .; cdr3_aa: CASSLQGGEMYTF; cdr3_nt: TGCGCCAGCAGCTTACAGGGCGGGGAGATGTACACCTTC
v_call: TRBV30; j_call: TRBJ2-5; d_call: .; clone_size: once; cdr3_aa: CAWTLGGAVETQYF; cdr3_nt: TGTGCCTGGACCCTAGGGGGGGCGGTTGAGACCCAGTACTTC
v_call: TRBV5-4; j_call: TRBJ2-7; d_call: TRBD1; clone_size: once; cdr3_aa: CASRGQGGFNEQYF; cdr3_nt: TGTGCCAGCCGGGGACAGGGCGGCTTTAACGAGCAGTACTTC
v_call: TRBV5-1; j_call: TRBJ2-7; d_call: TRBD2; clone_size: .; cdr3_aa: CASSLAGTSGYEQYF; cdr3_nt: TGCGCCAGCAGCTTGGCCGGGACTAGCGGCTACGAGCAGTACTTC
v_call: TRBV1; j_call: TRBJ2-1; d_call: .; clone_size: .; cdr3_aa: CTSFHEQFF; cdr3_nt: TGCACCAGCTTCCATGAGCAGTTCTTC
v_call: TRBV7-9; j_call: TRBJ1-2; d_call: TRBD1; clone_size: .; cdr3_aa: CASSWDRGGNGYTF; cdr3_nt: TGTGCCAGCAGCTGGGACAGGGGAGGAAATGGCTACACCTTC
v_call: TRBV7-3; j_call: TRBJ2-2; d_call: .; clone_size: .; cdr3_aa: CASSLNSAGELFF; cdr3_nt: TGTGCCAGCAGCTTAAATAGCGCCGGGGAGCTGTTTTTT
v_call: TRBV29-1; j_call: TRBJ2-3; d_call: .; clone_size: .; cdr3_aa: CSVEDFVGRDTADTQYF; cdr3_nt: TGCAGCGTTGAAGATTTCGTGGGGCGAGACACTGCAGATACGCAGTATTTT
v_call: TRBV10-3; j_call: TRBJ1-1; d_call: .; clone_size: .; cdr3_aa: CAIRVMAVNTEAFF; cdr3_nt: TGTGCCATCAGGGTAATGGCCGTGAACACTGAAGCTTTCTTT
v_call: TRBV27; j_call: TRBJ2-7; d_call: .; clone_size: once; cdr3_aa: CASSLSFFGENYEQYF; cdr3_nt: TGTGCCAGCAGTTTATCGTTTTTCGGAGAAAACTACGAGCAGTACTTC
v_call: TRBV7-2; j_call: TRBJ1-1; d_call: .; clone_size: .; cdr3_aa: CASSLTGQHTEAFF; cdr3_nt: TGTGCCAGCAGCTTAACAGGGCAGCACACTGAAGCTTTCTTT
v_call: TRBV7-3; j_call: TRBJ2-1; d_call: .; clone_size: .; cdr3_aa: CASSLAGSDEQFF; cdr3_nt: TGTGCCAGCAGCTTAGCCGGAAGCGATGAGCAGTTCTTC
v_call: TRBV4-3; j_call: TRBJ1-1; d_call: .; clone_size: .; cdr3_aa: CASSQESGAEAFF; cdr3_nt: TGCGCCAGCAGCCAAGAGTCGGGGGCTGAAGCTTTCTTT
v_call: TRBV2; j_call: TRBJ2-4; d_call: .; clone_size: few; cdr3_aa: CASSGIRAKNIQYF; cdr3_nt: TGTGCCAGCAGTGGAATAAGAGCCAAAAACATTCAGTACTTC
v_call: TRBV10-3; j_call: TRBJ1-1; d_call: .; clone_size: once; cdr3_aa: CAISGRWVSMNTEAFF; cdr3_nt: TGTGCCATCAGTGGACGCTGGGTCTCCATGAACACTGAAGCTTTCTTT
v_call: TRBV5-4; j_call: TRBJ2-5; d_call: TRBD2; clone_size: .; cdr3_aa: CASRSGGGVQETQYF; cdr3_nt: TGTGCCAGCAGATCGGGAGGGGGAGTTCAAGAGACCCAGTACTTC
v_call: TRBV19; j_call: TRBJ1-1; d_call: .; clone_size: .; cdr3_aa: CASSRDTLEAFF; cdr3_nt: TGTGCCAGTAGCCGGGACACCCTCGAAGCTTTCTTT
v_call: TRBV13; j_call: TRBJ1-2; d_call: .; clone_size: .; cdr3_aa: CASRSGRFLLGGYTF; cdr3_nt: TGTGCCAGCAGGTCGGGCAGGTTCCTTTTGGGGGGCTACACCTTC
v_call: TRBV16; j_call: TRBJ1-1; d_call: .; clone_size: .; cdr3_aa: CASSPLIGRMNTEAFF; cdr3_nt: TGTGCCAGCAGCCCCTTGATAGGGCGGATGAACACTGAAGCTTTCTTT
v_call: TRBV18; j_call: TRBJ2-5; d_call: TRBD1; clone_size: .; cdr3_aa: CASSPPRGGWETQYF; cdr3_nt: TGTGCCAGCTCACCACCGCGAGGGGGCTGGGAGACCCAGTACTTC
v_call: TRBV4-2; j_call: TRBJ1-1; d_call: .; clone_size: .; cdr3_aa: CASSPAGAGAEAFF; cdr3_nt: TGTGCCAGCAGCCCCGCCGGGGCAGGGGCTGAAGCTTTCTTT
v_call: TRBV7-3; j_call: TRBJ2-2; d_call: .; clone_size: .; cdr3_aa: CASSLTRVAGELFF; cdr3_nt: TGTGCCAGCAGCTTAACCAGGGTGGCCGGGGAGCTGTTTTTT
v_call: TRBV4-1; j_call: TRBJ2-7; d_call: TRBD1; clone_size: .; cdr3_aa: CASPRWGQGGYEQYF; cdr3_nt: TGCGCCAGCCCTCGATGGGGACAGGGGGGCTACGAGCAGTACTTC
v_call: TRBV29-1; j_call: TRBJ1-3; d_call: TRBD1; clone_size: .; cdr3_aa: CSAKSGTGDPGNTIYF; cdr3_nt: TGCAGCGCGAAGTCCGGGACAGGGGACCCGGGAAACACCATATATTTT
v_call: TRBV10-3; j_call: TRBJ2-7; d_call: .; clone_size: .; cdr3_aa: CAISESGGPYEQYF; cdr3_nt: TGTGCCATCAGTGAGTCTGGGGGTCCCTACGAGCAGTACTTC
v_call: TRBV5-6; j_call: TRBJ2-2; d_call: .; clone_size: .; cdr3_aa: CASTGVSNPTGELFF; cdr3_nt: TGTGCCAGCACCGGGGTCAGCAACCCCACCGGGGAGCTGTTTTTT